This T cell receptor (beta chain) was found in a study of beta chain features in type 1 diabetes. The study, taken as a whole, reports: Among patients with Type 1 diabetes, TCRB CDR3s were moderately but significantly shorter in every one of the four CD4+ subsets.

All of the isolated RNA was reverse transcribed, so expressed TCRB transcripts were sequenced. Profiled with immunoSEQ multiplex PCR; TCRdb holds only in-frame clones, not every one. The sample has under 800,000 clones, roughly 15% seen once. The CDR3 contains 15 residues. Losses at the gene ends were 5 bases for V and 6 bases for J; bases not matched to a gene: 7. Looked up from germline, CDR1 is SGHNT and CDR2 is YENEEA. To note about this clone: What it binds is unknown.

The TCR comes from a man younger than 35 in good health. The sequencing input was naive CD4+ T cells from blood. This sequence joins TRBV11-3 and TRBJ2-1, with 10 bases matching TRBD1. CDR3 loop: CASSSRDRGLNEQFF. The CDR3 nucleotides read TGTGCCAGCAGCAGCCGGGACAGGGGTCTCAATGAGCAGTTCTTC.